These 25 T cell receptor beta chains were sequenced from one sample in a study of graft-versus-host responses after intestinal transplantation. Their recognized antigens are unknown. Profiled with immunoSEQ multiplex PCR; TCRdb holds only in-frame clones, not every one. Of about 88,000 clones listed, roughly 93% were seen once; the top ten hold more than 0.15%. The sequencing here drew on unstimulated CD4+ T cells sorted from spleen or lymph node cells, taken before transplant. The source is a human donor who was the organ donor for an intestinal transplant.

The chain has TRBV28 and TRBJ2-3, with D hard to call. V lost 5 bases, J lost 1 base, and 10 bases lay in between. Germline V gene sequence: CDR1 MDHEN, CDR2 SYDVKM. The CDR3 length is 14 residues. The CDR3 protein is CASSTFGRTDTQYF. The DNA of the CDR3 is TGTGCCAGCAGTACGTTTGGACGCACAGATACGCAGTATTTT. Based on the CDR3 plus reference TRBV28 and TRBJ2-3, the full variable domain is DVKVTQSSRYLVKRTGEKVFLECVQDMDHENMFWYRQDPGLGLRLIYFSYDVKMKEKGDIPEGYSVSREKKERFSLILESASTNQTSMYLCASSTFGRTDTQYFGPGTRLTVL.

The chain employs TRBV5-5 and TRBJ1-3; 9 bases agree with TRBD1. CDR1 and CDR2 from the germline V gene are SGHKS and YYEKEE (reference sequence). The CDR3 spans 18 residues. V trimming: 4 bases; J trimming: 4 bases; junction bases outside the gene matches: 15. Here the CDR3 reads CASSQSGTGKYFGNTIYF. The CDR3 region has the DNA TGTGCCAGCAGCCAATCCGGGACAGGGAAGTATTTCGGAAACACCATATATTTT.

Points on this clone: Sequence at one end of the junction differs from germline and may be a read error. The chain uses TRBV10-3 and TRBJ1-5, with D possibly being TRBD1 (5 bases). The CDR3 is 14 amino acids. CDR1 and CDR2 (germline): ENHRY, SYGVKD. CDR3 region: CAVSLGDSNQPQHF. The CDR3 bases are TGTGCCGTCAGTTTGGGGGACAGCAATCAGCCCCAGCATTTT.

The chain carries TRBV7-6 and TRBJ2-5, with 7 bases aligning to TRBD1. From germline, CDR1 is SGHVS and CDR2 FNYEAQ. V lost 5 bases to trimming and J lost 0 bases; unmatched junction nucleotides: 3. The CDR3 is 14 residues long. The CDR3 loop is CASSVGTDQETQYF. The CDR3 bases are TGTGCCAGCAGCGTCGGGACAGACCAAGAGACCCAGTACTTC.

The rearrangement links TRBV28 to TRBJ2-4; 7 bases agree with TRBD1. The junction had 6 bases not matched to a gene; V was cut back by 6 bases and J by 4 bases. This CDR3 contains 14 residues. CDR1 and CDR2 (germline): MDHEN, SYDVKM. The CDR3 bases are TGTGCCAGCAGATATTCGGACAGGAAAAACATTCAGTACTTC. Translated, it gives CASRYSDRKNIQYF.

The rearrangement joins TRBV6-6 to TRBJ1-1; unclear D gene. V was pared by 8 bases and J by 2 bases, with 12 bases between. The germline CDR1 and CDR2 sequences are MNHNY and SVGAGI (reference sequence). This CDR3 has 13 residues. Here the CDR3 reads CASGVAANTEAFF. Here the CDR3 DNA reads TGTGCCAGCGGAGTGGCAGCCAACACTGAAGCTTTCTTT.

The chain carries TRBV5-1 and TRBJ2-5; 12 bases are shared with TRBD2. This CDR3 spans 16 amino acids. The J segment lost 0 bases and the V segment lost 4 bases, leaving 4 bases of the junction unmatched. From germline, CDR1 is SGHRS and CDR2 YFSETQ. CDR3 protein: CASSLLAGGNQETQYF. The DNA of the CDR3 is TGCGCCAGCAGCCTCCTAGCGGGGGGGAACCAAGAGACCCAGTACTTC.

This clone was seen just once. V and J are TRBV5-6 and TRBJ1-2; D unclear. Germline lookup yields CDR1 SGHDT and CDR2 YYEEEE. The CDR3 totals 16 residues. Trimming removed 1 base at V and 8 bases at J, with 21 bases between. In DNA, the CDR3 is TGTGCCAGCAGCTTGTGGTGGTTTGGAGAGGCGGCGGGCTACACCTTC. This codes for CASSLWWFGEAAGYTF. Supplemented by reference TRBV5-6 and TRBJ1-2, the full variable domain reads DAGVTQSPTHLIKTRGQQVTLRCSPKSGHDTVSWYQQALGQGPQFIFQYYEEEERQRGNFPDRFSGHQFPNYSSELNVNALLLGDSALYLCASSLWWFGEAAGYTFGSGTRLTVV.

The J gene is TRBJ2-1, the V gene TRBV11-3; TRBD1 agrees at 8 bases. Trimming removed 4 bases from V and 4 bases from J; junction bases left unmatched: 6. The germline CDR1 and CDR2 sequences are SGHNT and YENEEA. This CDR3 is 15 amino acids long. The CDR3 bases are TGTGCCAGCAGCTCGCAGGGGGCGACTTACAATGAGCAGTTCTTC. Its translation is CASSSQGATYNEQFF.

J is TRBJ1-4 and V is TRBV25-1; 11 nucleotides agree with TRBD1. The germline gives CDR1 MGHDK, CDR2 SYGVNS. J gave up 14 bases and V 6 bases, and 8 bases lay outside the gene matches. There are 13 residues in the CDR3. This chain's CDR3 is CASRDRGLSSLFF. In nucleotides, the CDR3 is TGTGCCAGCAGGGACAGGGGGCTTTCATCTCTGTTTTTT. Together with reference TRBV25-1 and TRBJ1-4, the CDR3 gives the full variable domain: EADIYQTPRYLVIGTGKKITLECSQTMGHDKMYWYQQDPGMELHLIHYSYGVNSTEKGDLSSESTVSRIRTEHFPLTLESARPSHTSQYLCASRDRGLSSLFFGSGTQLSVL.

The rearrangement links TRBV27 to TRBJ1-5, with D unresolved. Deletions cut 6 bases from V and 7 bases from J, with 16 bases between. The CDR3 sequence is 14 residues long. The germline V gene has CDR1 MNHEY and CDR2 SMNVEV (reference sequence). The chain's CDR3 is CASSPDSAGQPQHF. The DNA of the CDR3 is TGTGCCAGCAGCCCCGATTCAGCCGGACAGCCCCAGCATTTT.

The gene calls are TRBV27 and TRBJ2-7; D is possibly TRBD1 (5 bases). CDR1 MNHEY and CDR2 SMNVEV come from the germline V gene (reference sequence). The CDR3 runs to 14 residues. V lost 3 bases to trimming and J lost 3 bases, with 12 bases between them. CDR3: CASSFRHRYYEQYF. CDR3 in DNA: TGTGCCAGCAGTTTCAGGCACAGGTACTACGAGCAGTACTTC.

The chain is built from TRBV6-5 and TRBJ2-7; maybe TRBD2 (5 bases). The V gene lost 2 bases and the J gene lost 0 bases, with 11 bases spanning the gap. CDR3 length: 15 amino acids. Germline V gene sequence: CDR1 MNHEY, CDR2 SVGAGI. CDR3: CASSYKALGSYEQYF. The DNA of the CDR3 is TGTGCCAGCAGTTACAAAGCACTAGGCTCCTACGAGCAGTACTTC.

V usage is TRBV27 and J usage is TRBJ1-1; D not resolved. The length of the CDR3 is 12 residues. The germline gives CDR1 MNHEY, CDR2 SMNVEV (reference sequence). Trimming removed 5 bases at V and 2 bases at J, with 6 bases between. The CDR3 DNA follows: TGTGCCAGCAGTGATCGCAACACTGAAGCTTTCTTT. Translated: CASSDRNTEAFF.

This clone has a handful of counts. This chain connects TRBV6-9 to TRBJ1-2, with TRBD1 matching over 10 bases. This CDR3 spans 15 amino acids. Germline loops: CDR1 MNHGY, CDR2 SVAAGI. Trimming removed 3 bases from V and 5 bases from J; junction bases left unmatched: 6. The CDR3 here is CASSYKGTGAYGYTF. CDR3 coding DNA: TGTGCCAGCAGTTACAAAGGGACAGGGGCTTATGGCTACACCTTC.

V is TRBV4-1 and J is TRBJ2-5; 9 positions agree with TRBD2. J lost 5 bases, V lost 2 bases, and 9 bases had no gene match. CDR1 is MGHRA, CDR2 YSYEKL, per germline. The CDR3 is made up of 16 amino acids. This CDR3 is CASSQIGGGARETQYF. CDR3 nucleotide sequence: TGCGCCAGCAGCCAAATTGGCGGGGGGGCTCGGGAGACCCAGTACTTC.

V gene TRBV6-1 combines with J gene TRBJ1-6; 8 bases align to TRBD1. The V segment lost 4 bases and the J segment 7 bases; nucleotides outside the gene matches: 0. The CDR3 totals 13 residues. Looked up from germline, CDR1 is MNHNS and CDR2 is SASEGT. This CDR3 reads CASSGTGNSPLHF. For the CDR3, the DNA is TGTGCCAGCAGTGGGACAGGGAATTCACCCCTCCACTTT.

The chain joins TRBV5-1 to TRBJ2-1; TRBD1 agrees at 8 bases. Germline CDR1 SGHRS, CDR2 YFSETQ. The CDR3 has 14 residues. The V segment lost 4 bases and the J segment 7 bases; nucleotides outside the gene matches: 7. The CDR3 protein is CASSTDRVGNEQFF. The DNA for the CDR3 is TGCGCCAGCAGCACGGACAGGGTGGGGAATGAGCAGTTCTTC.

The CDR3 is CASSLARAKTYEQYF. The CDR3 DNA sequence: TGTGCCAGCAGCTTGGCCCGGGCTAAAACCTACGAGCAGTACTTC. The chain combines TRBV5-4 with TRBJ2-7; D gene unclear. Germline V gene data show CDR1 as SGHNT and CDR2 as YYREEE (reference sequence). The CDR3 is 15 residues long. The V end was cut by 0 bases, the J end by 2 bases, with 12 bases between.

This clone has a single count. The J gene is TRBJ1-2, the V gene TRBV5-6, with D unresolved. Trimming stripped 3 bases from V and 3 bases from J, with 9 bases between. CDR1 is SGHDT and CDR2 is YYEEEE in the germline V gene. This CDR3 spans 13 amino acids. CDR3 nucleotide sequence: TGTGCCAGCAGCTCGGTCCAGTACTATGGCTACACCTTC. This gives the protein CASSSVQYYGYTF.

V is TRBV5-1 and J is TRBJ2-2, with D hard to call. V was clipped by 4 bases and J by 4 bases, with 5 bases between them. The CDR3 has 12 residues. Germline V CDR1 and CDR2: SGHRS, YFSETQ. The CDR3 bases are TGCGCCAGCAGCATTCTCACCGGGGAGCTGTTTTTT. Amino acid sequence: CASSILTGELFF.

The chain links TRBV5-1 to TRBJ1-2; weak D call: TRBD1 (5 bases). V shed 5 bases and J shed 6 bases, with 17 bases lying between them. Germline CDR1 and CDR2: SGHRS and YFSETQ. The CDR3 spans 14 residues. The CDR3 nucleotides read TGCGCCAGCAGTTTCGCGGACAAGATTAATGGCTACACCTTC. As protein: CASSFADKINGYTF.

This chain uses TRBV28 with TRBJ1-1; D unclear. Between the trimmed V and J ends, which lost 10 bases and 9 bases, there was a span of 21 bases. Germline loops: CDR1 MDHEN, CDR2 SYDVKM. The CDR3 is 13 amino acids. This chain's CDR3 is CATYLGIEGQAFF. The CDR3 DNA is TGTGCCACCTACCTTGGAATCGAAGGCCAAGCTTTCTTT.

The genes are TRBV9 and TRBJ2-5, with D possibly called TRBD1 or TRBD2 (7 bases each). Germline V gives CDR1 SGDLS, CDR2 YYNGEE. CDR3 size: 18 residues. V lost 3 bases and J 5 bases, leaving 26 bases between the germline ends. CDR3 protein: CASSARGGWTSIPETQYF. The CDR3, as DNA: TGTGCCAGCAGCGCCAGGGGGGGCTGGACTAGTATCCCGGAGACCCAGTACTTC.

The chain recombines TRBV5-5 with TRBJ1-1; no reliable D call. Germline V gene sequence: CDR1 SGHKS, CDR2 YYEKEE (reference sequence). The CDR3 covers 15 residues. The ends were cut back, 7 bases at V and 1 base at J, with 17 bases in the middle. For the CDR3, the DNA is TGTGCCAGCTACCCGGAGGGTTTTCAGAACACTGAAGCTTTCTTT. Its translation is CASYPEGFQNTEAFF.